This T cell receptor (beta chain) is drawn from a study of blood T cell repertoires in COVID-19. As for the study in general: There were acute and convalescent COVID-19 samples, and they came from the United States, Italy and Spain. PBMCs, B-cell-depleted T cells, or T cells were the source of the cDNA or gDNA that made up the material.

Original processing notes: Reference gene primer amplification gave estimated nucleated cell counts. Profiled with immunoSEQ multiplex PCR; TCRdb holds only in-frame clones, not every one. The DNA gave D and trimming, while V, J and clone size come from that table. The profile shows tens of thousands of clones, 80% to 90% of them singletons. In germline, CDR1 is LGHNA, CDR2 YSLEER. The CDR3 is made up of 16 amino acids. Trimming took off 1 base at V and 2 bases at J, with 14 bases between the two ends. Specimen: peripheral blood. The chain recombines TRBV4-3 with TRBJ2-5; D gene unclear. This TCR came from an older woman with acute or convalescent COVID-19. The CDR3: CASSQVSRREQETQYF. The DNA for the CDR3 is TGCGCCAGCAGCCAAGTGTCTCGGAGAGAACAAGAGACCCAGTACTTC.